These 10 T cell receptor beta chains were all obtained from the same sample, sequenced in a study of post-analysis software for immune sequencing data (dated by TCRdb to the mid-2010s). Overall study results and their limits: About 5 TRBV segments, including TRBV5-6, TRBV5-1 and TRBV20-1, were significantly more frequent in patients than controls.

Antigen specificity for these receptors is unknown. The library came from PCR. The listed sequencing device is Illumina HiSeq 2500. To reduce PCR and sequencing biases, unique molecular identifiers were built into the TCR beta cDNA libraries. The public reads were reprocessed in TCRdb via fastp at Q25 and MiXCR, keeping in-frame beta chains. Rows matching on CDR3 protein sequence are summarized as one entry with the most common DNA and genes. Present in this sample are around 180,000 distinct CDR3 sequences, approximately 30% of which were seen just once. Together, the top ten hold about 1.6% of the sample. Sequenced sample: blood. These receptors all stem from a girl between 5 and 17 years old with multiple sclerosis.

This clonotype was detected many times. The rearrangement links TRBV4-1 to TRBJ2-4, with TRBD2 matching over 7 bases. CDR1 and CDR2 from the germline V gene are MGHRA and YSYEKL. This CDR3 region has 17 residues. V lost 0 bases, J lost 6 bases, and 11 bases stayed unmatched. The chain's CDR3 is CASSQEDGGTTLNIQYF. CDR3 sequence (DNA): TGCGCCAGCAGCCAAGAAGACGGCGGGACTACCCTAAACATTCAGTACTTC.

This clonotype was observed many times. The chain links TRBV7-9 to TRBJ2-4; D may match TRBD1 or TRBD2 (5 bases each). The CDR3 is 19 residues long. V was pared by 4 bases and J by 0 bases, with 22 bases between. Germline CDR1 is SEHNR and CDR2 is FQNEAQ (reference sequence). CDR3 coding DNA: TGTGCCAGCAGCTCCAAAGAGCCGGGACCTATTTTAGCCAAAAACATTCAGTACTTC. Translating gives CASSSKEPGPILAKNIQYF.

The rearrangement joins TRBV20-1 to TRBJ2-1; no definite D call. V was trimmed by 2 bases and J by 2 bases, leaving 10 bases between them. Germline V gives CDR1 DFQATT, CDR2 SNEGSKA (reference sequence). The CDR3 runs 14 residues. CDR3 DNA sequence: TGCAGTGCTAGACACCCCAGGACCTACAATGAGCAGTTCTTC. Its protein is CSARHPRTYNEQFF.

This clonotype has more than one count but fewer than ten. The chain recombines TRBV5-1 with TRBJ2-2, with TRBD2 matching 9 bases. This CDR3 comprises 14 residues. V trimming: 5 bases; J trimming: 7 bases; junction bases outside the gene matches: 6. Looked up from germline, CDR1 is SGHRS and CDR2 is YFSETQ. The CDR3 DNA reads TGCGCCAGCAGTAGCGGGAGTCGGAGCGGGGAGCTGTTTTTT. Amino acids: CASSSGSRSGELFF.

In its sample, this clonotype was seen many times. This chain links TRBV6-5 with TRBJ2-1, with D hard to call. CDR3 size: 12 residues. V lost 11 bases to trimming and J lost 0 bases, with 8 bases between them. CDR1 MNHEY and CDR2 SVGAGI come from the germline V gene. The CDR3 here is CAARSSYNEQFF. The CDR3 DNA sequence: TGTGCCGCAAGGAGCTCCTACAATGAGCAGTTCTTC.

The chain carries TRBV29-1 and TRBJ2-2, with 7 bases identical to TRBD1. With V trimmed by 5 bases and J by 4 bases, 7 bases remained unmatched. The germline CDR1 and CDR2 sequences are SQVTM and ANQGSEA. The CDR3 covers 14 residues. As DNA, the CDR3 is TGCAGCGTTAGTACAGGGGATCCCACCGGGGAGCTGTTTTTT. This translates into CSVSTGDPTGELFF.

This clonotype has ten or more counts. The chain is built from TRBV11-2 and TRBJ2-1, with TRBD2 identical over 10 bases. The germline V gene encodes CDR1 SGHAT and CDR2 FQNNGV. With V trimmed by 3 bases and J by 8 bases, 7 bases remained unmatched. This CDR3 region has 15 residues. The chain's CDR3 is CASSLGLAISHEQFF. The CDR3 DNA follows: TGTGCCAGCAGCTTGGGACTAGCGATTTCCCATGAGCAGTTCTTC.

This chain connects TRBV20-1 to TRBJ2-7, with 7 positions matching TRBD1. Germline CDR1 reads DFQATT; CDR2 reads SNEGSKA (reference sequence). The CDR3 spans 17 residues. After removal of 2 bases from V and 3 bases from J, the junction contained 16 bases not matched to a gene. CDR3 region: CSARPPGGRSVNYEQYF. The DNA for the CDR3 is TGCAGTGCTAGACCCCCAGGGGGTAGATCAGTGAACTACGAGCAGTACTTC.

The table lists this clonotype with many counts. The chain combines TRBV7-2 with TRBJ1-5; D uncertain. The germline CDR1 and CDR2 sequences are SGHTA and FQGNSA. Between the trimmed V and J ends, which lost 3 bases and 5 bases, there was a span of 20 bases. The CDR3 extends over 17 amino acids. The CDR3 loop reads CASSLLQRARRDQPQHF. The CDR3 DNA sequence: TGTGCCAGCAGCTTGCTCCAGCGCGCGAGACGGGATCAGCCCCAGCATTTT.

This clonotype was recorded only once. Just one base apart from a much larger clone, this may be a read error. The rearrangement uses TRBV27 and TRBJ2-3; 11 positions match TRBD2. The germline CDR1 and CDR2 sequences are MNHEY and SMNVEV (reference sequence). This CDR3 is 15 amino acids long. CDR3 protein: CATATSGEHTDAQYF. DNA for the CDR3: TGTGCCACCGCGACTAGCGGGGAGCACACAGATGCGCAGTATTTT.